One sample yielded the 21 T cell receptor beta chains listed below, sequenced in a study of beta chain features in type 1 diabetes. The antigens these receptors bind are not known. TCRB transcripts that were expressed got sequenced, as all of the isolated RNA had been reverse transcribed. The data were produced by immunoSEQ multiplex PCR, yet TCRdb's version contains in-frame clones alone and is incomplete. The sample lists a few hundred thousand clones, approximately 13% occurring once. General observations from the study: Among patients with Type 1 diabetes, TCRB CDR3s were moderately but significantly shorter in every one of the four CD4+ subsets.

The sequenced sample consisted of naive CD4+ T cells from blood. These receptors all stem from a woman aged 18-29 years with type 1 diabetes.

CDR3 loop: CASSGLREEQFF. CDR3 DNA sequence: TGTGCCAGCAGTGGCTTAAGAGAGGAGCAGTTCTTC. This chain links TRBV25-1 with TRBJ2-1; D is ambiguous. The CDR3 contains 12 residues. Germline V gene lookup returns CDR1 MGHDK and CDR2 SYGVNS. V was shortened by 4 bases and J by 10 bases, with 11 bases between the two germline ends.

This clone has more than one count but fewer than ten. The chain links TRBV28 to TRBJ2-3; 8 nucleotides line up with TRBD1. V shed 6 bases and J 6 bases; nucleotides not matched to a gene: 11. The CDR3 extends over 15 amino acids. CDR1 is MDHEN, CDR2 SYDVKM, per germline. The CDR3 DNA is TGTGCCAGCAGCTTAAAGTCAGGGGGCTGGGATACGCAGTATTTT. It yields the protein CASSLKSGGWDTQYF.

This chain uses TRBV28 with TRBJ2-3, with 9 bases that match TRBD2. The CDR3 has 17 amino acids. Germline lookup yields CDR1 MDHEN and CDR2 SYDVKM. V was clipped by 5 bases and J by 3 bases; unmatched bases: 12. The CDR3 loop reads CASSPWVGLAMTDTQYF. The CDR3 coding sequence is TGTGCCAGCAGTCCCTGGGTAGGACTAGCGATGACAGATACGCAGTATTTT.

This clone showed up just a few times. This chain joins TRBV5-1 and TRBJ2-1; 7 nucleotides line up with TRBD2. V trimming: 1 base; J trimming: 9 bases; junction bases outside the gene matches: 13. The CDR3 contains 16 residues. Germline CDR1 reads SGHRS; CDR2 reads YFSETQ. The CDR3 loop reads CASSLTPSEERGEQFF. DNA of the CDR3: TGCGCCAGCAGCTTGACCCCGAGTGAGGAGCGGGGTGAGCAGTTCTTC.

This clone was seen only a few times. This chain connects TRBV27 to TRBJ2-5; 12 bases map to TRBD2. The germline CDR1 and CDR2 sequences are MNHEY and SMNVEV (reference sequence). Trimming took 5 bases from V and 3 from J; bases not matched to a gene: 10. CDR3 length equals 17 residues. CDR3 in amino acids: CASSPQGGLAGKETQYF. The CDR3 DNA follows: TGTGCCAGCAGTCCCCAAGGCGGACTAGCGGGAAAAGAGACCCAGTACTTC.

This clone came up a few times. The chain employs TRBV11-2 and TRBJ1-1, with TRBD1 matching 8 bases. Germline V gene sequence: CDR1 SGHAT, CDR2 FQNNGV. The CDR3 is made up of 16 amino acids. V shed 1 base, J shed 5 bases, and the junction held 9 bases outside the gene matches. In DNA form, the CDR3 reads TGTGCCAGCAGCTTAGGGGCAGGGGGCCTGTGGACTGAAGCTTTCTTT. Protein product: CASSLGAGGLWTEAFF.

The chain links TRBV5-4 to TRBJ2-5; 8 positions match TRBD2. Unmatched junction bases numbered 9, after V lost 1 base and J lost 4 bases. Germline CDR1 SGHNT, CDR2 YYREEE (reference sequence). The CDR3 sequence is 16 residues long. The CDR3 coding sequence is TGTGCCAGCAGCTTGTGGTCGAGCGGGAGAGGAGAGACCCAGTACTTC. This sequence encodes CASSLWSSGRGETQYF.

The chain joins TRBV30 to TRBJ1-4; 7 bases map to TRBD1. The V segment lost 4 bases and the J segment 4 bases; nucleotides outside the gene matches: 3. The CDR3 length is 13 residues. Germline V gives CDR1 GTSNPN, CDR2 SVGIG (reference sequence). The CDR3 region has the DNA TGTGCCTGGAACTCAGGGGGTAATGAAAAACTGTTTTTT. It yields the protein CAWNSGGNEKLFF.

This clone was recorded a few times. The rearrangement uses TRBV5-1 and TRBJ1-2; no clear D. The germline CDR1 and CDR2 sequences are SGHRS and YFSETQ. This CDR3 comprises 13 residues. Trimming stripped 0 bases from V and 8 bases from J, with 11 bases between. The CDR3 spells CASSLVGEQGYTF. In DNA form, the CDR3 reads TGCGCCAGCAGCTTGGTGGGCGAACAGGGCTACACCTTC. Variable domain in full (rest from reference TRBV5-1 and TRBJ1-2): KAGVTQTPRYLIKTRGQQVTLSCSPISGHRSVSWYQQTPGQGLQFLFEYFSETQRNKGNFPGRFSGRQFSNSRSEMNVSTLELGDSALYLCASSLVGEQGYTFGSGTRLTVV.

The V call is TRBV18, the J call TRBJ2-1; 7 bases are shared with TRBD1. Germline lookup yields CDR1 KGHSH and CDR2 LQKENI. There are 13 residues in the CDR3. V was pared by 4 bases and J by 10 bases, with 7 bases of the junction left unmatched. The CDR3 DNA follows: TGTGCCAGCTCACGGGGATGGACAGGCGAGCAGTTCTTC. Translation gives CASSRGWTGEQFF.

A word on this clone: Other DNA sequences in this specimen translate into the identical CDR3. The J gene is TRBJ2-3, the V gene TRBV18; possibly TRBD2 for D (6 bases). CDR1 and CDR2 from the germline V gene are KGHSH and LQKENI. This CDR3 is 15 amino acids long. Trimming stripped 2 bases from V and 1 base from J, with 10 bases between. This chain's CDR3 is CASSPTSGRTDTQYF. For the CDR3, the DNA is TGTGCCAGCTCACCAACCAGCGGGCGCACAGATACGCAGTATTTT.

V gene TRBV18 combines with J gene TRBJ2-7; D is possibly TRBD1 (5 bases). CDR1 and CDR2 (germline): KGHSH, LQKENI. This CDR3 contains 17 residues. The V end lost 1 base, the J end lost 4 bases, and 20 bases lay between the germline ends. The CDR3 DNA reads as TGTGCCAGCTCACCACGGGGCGGCGTCGCGTCAGAGTACGAGCAGTACGTC. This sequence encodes CASSPRGGVASEYEQYV.

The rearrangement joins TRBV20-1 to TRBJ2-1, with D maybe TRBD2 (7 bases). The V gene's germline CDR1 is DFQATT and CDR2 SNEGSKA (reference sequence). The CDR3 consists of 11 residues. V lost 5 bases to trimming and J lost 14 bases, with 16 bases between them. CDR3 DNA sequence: TGCAGTGCTTTAACAGGGAGGGAAAAGTTCTTC. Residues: CSALTGREKFF.

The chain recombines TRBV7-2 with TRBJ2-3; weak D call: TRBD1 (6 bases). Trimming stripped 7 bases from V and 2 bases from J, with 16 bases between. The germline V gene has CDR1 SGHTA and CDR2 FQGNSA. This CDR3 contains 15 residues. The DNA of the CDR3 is TGTGCCAGCATCCAAGCAGGGGCTTTCACAGATACGCAGTATTTT. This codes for CASIQAGAFTDTQYF.

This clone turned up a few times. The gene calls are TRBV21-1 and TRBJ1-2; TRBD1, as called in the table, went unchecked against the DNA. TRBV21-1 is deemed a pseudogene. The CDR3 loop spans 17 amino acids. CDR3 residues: CASSKAPFGQGKTGYTF. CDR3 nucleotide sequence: TGTGCCAGCAGCAAAGCCCCTTTTGGACAGGGGAAGACAGGCTACACCTTC.

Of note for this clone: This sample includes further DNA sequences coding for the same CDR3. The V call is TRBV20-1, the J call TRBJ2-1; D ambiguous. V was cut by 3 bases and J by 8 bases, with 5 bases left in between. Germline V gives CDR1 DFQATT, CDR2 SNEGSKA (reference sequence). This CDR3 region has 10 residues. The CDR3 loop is CSARRDEQFF. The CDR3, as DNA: TGCAGTGCTAGGAGAGATGAGCAGTTCTTC.

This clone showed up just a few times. The CDR3 protein is CAWRRTSGTYEQYV. As DNA, the CDR3 is TGTGCCTGGCGAAGGACTAGCGGGACCTACGAGCAGTACGTC. The chain is built from TRBV30 and TRBJ2-7, with TRBD2 identical over 12 bases. With 5 bases clipped from V and 2 bases from J, the junction kept 4 bases outside the gene matches. Germline lookup yields CDR1 GTSNPN and CDR2 SVGIG (reference sequence). This CDR3 is built from 14 residues.

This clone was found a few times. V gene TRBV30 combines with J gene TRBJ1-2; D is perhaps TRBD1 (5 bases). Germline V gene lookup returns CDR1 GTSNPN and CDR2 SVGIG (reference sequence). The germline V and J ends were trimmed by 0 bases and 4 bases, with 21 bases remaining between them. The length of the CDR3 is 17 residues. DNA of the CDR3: TGTGCCTGGAGTGTACGGGGGAACCGGGGGGGTGGCTATGGCTACACCTTC. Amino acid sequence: CAWSVRGNRGGGYGYTF.

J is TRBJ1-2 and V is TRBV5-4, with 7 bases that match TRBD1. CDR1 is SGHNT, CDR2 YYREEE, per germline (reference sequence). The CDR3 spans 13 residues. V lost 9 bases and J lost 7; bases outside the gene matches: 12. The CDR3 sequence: CAIPHRAGGGYTF. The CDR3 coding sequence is TGTGCCATCCCACATCGGGCAGGGGGTGGCTACACCTTC.

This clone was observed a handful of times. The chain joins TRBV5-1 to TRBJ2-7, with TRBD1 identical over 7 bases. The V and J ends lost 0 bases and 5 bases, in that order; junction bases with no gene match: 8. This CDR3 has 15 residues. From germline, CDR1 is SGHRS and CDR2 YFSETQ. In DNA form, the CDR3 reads TGCGCCAGCAGCTTGGCCGGAACAGGGGTTAACGAGCAGTACGTC. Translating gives CASSLAGTGVNEQYV.

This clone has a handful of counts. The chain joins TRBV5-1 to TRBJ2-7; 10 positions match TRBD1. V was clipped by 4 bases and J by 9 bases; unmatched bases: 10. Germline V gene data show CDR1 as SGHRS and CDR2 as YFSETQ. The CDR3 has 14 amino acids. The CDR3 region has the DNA TGCGCCAGCAGCAACCGGGACAGGGGTAACGGGCAGTACTTC. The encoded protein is CASSNRDRGNGQYF.